This T cell receptor beta chain was sequenced during a study of shared clonotypes between healthy human individuals. Background on the study: The donors, a couple of women and a few men, were aged 18 to 49.

It was across several immunoSEQ plates that each subset's genomic DNA was evenly split. This table comes from immunoSEQ multiplex PCR, and its TCRdb copy is limited to in-frame clones, with some not included. The sample records over 2 million clones, 85% to 95% being singletons. Sequencing input: naive CD4+ T cells sorted from blood. The subset denotes: CD45RA+ positively selected. This sequence was found in a man younger than 35 in good health.

CDR3 sequence: CASSLRQGNEKLFF. The DNA for the CDR3 is TGCGCCAGCAGCCTTAGACAGGGGAATGAAAAACTGTTTTTT. This chain uses TRBV4-3 with TRBJ1-4; 8 nucleotides line up with TRBD1. V trimming: 4 bases; J trimming: 5 bases; junction bases outside the gene matches: 3. Per germline, CDR1 LGHNA and CDR2 YSLEER. The CDR3 is made up of 14 amino acids.